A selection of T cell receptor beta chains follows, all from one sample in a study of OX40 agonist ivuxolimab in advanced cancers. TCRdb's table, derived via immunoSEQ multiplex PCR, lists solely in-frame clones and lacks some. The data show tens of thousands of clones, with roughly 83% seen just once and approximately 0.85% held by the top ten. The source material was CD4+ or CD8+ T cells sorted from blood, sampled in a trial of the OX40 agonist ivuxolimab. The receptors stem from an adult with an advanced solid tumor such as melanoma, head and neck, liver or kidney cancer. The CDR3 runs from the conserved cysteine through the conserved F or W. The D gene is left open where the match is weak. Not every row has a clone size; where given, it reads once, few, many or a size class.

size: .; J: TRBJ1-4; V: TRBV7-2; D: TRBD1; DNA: TGTGCCAGCAGCCCAACAGGGGGCCATGAAAAACTGTTTTTT; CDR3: CASSPTGGHEKLFF
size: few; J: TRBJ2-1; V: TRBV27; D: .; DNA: TGTGCCAGCACTAATTTCGGAGGAGGAGGGGGTGAGCAGTTCTTC; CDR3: CASTNFGGGGGEQFF
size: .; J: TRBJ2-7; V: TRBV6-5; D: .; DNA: TGTGCCAGCAGTTCCGACTTAGACGAGCAGTACTTC; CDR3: CASSSDLDEQYF
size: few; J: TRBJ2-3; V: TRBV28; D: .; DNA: TGTGCCAGCAGCGAAGATACAGATACGCAGTATTTT; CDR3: CASSEDTDTQYF
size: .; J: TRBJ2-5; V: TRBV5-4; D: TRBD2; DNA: TGTGCCAGCAGCATTCTAGCGGGGGAAGAGACCCAGTACTTC; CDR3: CASSILAGEETQYF
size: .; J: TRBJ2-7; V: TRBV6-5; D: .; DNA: TGTGCCAGCAAAAAGGGGCTGAGCTCCTACGAGCAGTACTTC; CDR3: CASKKGLSSYEQYF
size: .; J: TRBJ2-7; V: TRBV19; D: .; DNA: TGTGCCAGTAGTTTGATAGGGGGATACGAGCAGTACTTC; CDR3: CASSLIGGYEQYF
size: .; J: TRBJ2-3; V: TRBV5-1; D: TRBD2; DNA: TGCGCCAGCAGGTTAGCGGGGAGCACAGATACGCAGTATTTT; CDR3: CASRLAGSTDTQYF
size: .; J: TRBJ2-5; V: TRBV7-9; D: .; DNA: TGTGCCAGCAGCCTAATCGACCTTCCAAAAGAGACCCAGTACTTC; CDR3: CASSLIDLPKETQYF
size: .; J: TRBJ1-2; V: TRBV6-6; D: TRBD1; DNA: TGTGCCAGCAAGAAGGGGGCGATGGACTATGGCTACACCTTC; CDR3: CASKKGAMDYGYTF
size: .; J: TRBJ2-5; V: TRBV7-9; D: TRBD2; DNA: TGTGCCAGCAACCGACTAGCGGGGGGGGCCCAAGAGACCCAGTACTTC; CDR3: CASNRLAGGAQETQYF
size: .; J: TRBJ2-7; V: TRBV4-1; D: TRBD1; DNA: TGCGCCAGCAGCCAAGTGCGCGGGGCGGGACAGGGTCTCTCCGAGCAGTACTTC; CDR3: CASSQVRGAGQGLSEQYF
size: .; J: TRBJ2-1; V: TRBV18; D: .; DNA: TGTGCCAGCTCACCAAAGGGGGGGGGCCTTGGGAATGAGCAGTTCTTC; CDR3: CASSPKGGGLGNEQFF
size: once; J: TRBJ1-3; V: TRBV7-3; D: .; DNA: TGTGCCAGCAGCCCAGGGCCCGGAAACACCATATATTTT; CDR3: CASSPGPGNTIYF
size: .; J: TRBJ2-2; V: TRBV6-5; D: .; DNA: TGTGCCAGCACAGCCACCGGCACCGGGGAGCTGTTTTTT; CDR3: CASTATGTGELFF
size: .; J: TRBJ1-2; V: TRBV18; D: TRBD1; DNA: TGTGCCAGCTCACCCGCGGACAGGGAAACATATGGCTACACCTTC; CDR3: CASSPADRETYGYTF
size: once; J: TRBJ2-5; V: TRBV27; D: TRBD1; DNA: TGTGCCAGCAGTCATGGGCCCACACAGGGGCCGCGATTAGAGACCCAGTACTTC; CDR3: CASSHGPTQGPRLETQYF
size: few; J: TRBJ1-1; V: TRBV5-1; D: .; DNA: TGCGCCAGCAGCTTGGTTGGGGCGCGGAACACTGAAGCTTTCTTT; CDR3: CASSLVGARNTEAFF
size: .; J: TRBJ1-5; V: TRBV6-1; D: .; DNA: TGTGCCAGCAGTGAAGCCACAGGGAGCAATCAGCCCCAGCATTTT; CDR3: CASSEATGSNQPQHF
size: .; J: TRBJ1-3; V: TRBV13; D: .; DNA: TGTGCCAGCAGCTTGCGAGCTGGAAACACCATATATTTT; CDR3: CASSLRAGNTIYF
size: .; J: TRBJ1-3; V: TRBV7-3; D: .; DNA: TGTGCCAGCAGCCCCGGCCCTACCGCGGGAAACACCATATATTTT; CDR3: CASSPGPTAGNTIYF
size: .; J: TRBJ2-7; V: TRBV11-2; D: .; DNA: TGTGCCAGCAGCACGAGGGTGGGTGGCCCCGAGCAGTACTTC; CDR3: CASSTRVGGPEQYF
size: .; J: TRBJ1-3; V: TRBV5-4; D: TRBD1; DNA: TGTGCCAGCAGCGCCAACAGGGGAAGCTCTGGAAACACCATATATTTT; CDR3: CASSANRGSSGNTIYF
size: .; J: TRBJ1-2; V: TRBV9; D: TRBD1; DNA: TGTGCCAGCAGCCCAGCGGCAGGGGGAAACTATGGCTACACCTTC; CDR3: CASSPAAGGNYGYTF
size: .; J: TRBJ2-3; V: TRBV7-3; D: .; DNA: TGTGCCAGCAGCTTGACTAGCCAGGGGACAGATACGCAGTATTTT; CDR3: CASSLTSQGTDTQYF
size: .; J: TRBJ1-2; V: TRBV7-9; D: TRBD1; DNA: TGTGCCAGCAGCCCACGGGACAGCTCTAACTATGGCTACACCTTC; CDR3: CASSPRDSSNYGYTF
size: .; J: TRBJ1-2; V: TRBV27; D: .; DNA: TGTGCCAGCAGATTGGGGCATACTAACTATGGCTACACCTTC; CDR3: CASRLGHTNYGYTF
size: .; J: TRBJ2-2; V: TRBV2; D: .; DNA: TGTGCCAGCAGTGGACGGACCGGGGAGCTGTTTTTT; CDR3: CASSGRTGELFF